This entry describes one T cell receptor (beta chain). Antigen specificity is unknown. The study reverse transcribed the entire isolated RNA, so it sequenced expressed TCRB transcripts. Sequenced by immunoSEQ multiplex PCR; TCRdb stores in-frame clones only, minus some. The repertoire holds approximately 470,000 clones, with approximately 30% as singletons. This sample is drawn from a study of beta chain features in type 1 diabetes. General study findings and limits: Within patients, naive, central memory and Treg TCRB repertoires seemed more similar than within healthy donors.

Germline CDR1 and CDR2: MDHEN and SYDVKM. Trimming cost V 8 bases and J 0 bases, with 11 bases left between them. The CDR3 totals 14 residues. The chain uses TRBV28 and TRBJ2-1, with D possibly TRBD2 on 5 matching bases. The sample consisted of naive CD4+ T cells from blood. The source of this sequence is a man between 18 and 35 years old in good health. The CDR3 sequence: CASQLTSSYNEQFF. The CDR3, as DNA: TGTGCCAGCCAACTAACTAGCTCCTACAATGAGCAGTTCTTC.